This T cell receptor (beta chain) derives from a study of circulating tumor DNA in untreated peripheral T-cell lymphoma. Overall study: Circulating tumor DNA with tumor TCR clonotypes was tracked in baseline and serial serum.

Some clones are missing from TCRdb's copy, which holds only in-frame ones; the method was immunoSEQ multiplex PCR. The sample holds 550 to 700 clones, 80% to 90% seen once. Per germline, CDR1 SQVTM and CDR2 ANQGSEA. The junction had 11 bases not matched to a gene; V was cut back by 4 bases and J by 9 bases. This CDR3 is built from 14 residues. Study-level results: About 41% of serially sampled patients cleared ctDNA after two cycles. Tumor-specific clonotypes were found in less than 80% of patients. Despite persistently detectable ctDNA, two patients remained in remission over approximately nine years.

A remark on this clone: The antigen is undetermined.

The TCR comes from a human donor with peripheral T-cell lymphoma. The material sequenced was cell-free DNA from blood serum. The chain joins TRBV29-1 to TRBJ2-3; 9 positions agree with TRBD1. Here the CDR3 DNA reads TGCAGCGTTGGTAGTGGGGACAGGGACGGGACGCAGTATTTT. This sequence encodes CSVGSGDRDGTQYF.